The 4 T cell receptor beta chains in this list originate from one sample, sequenced in a study of cytomegalovirus exposure and HLA in healthy donors. This PCR relied on a set of 60 Vbeta primers and 13 Jbeta primers. Profiling relied on immunoSEQ multiplex PCR, and the TCRdb table lists in-frame clones only, not all of them. The sample has 55,000 to 65,000 clones, 80% to 90% seen once. Sequences were obtained from PBMCs. Receptors originate from a young man in good health and CMV-seropositive.

The count of this clone is one. V is TRBV28 and J is TRBJ1-4; tentative D call: TRBD1 (6 bases). This CDR3 spans 15 amino acids. Germline values: CDR1 MDHEN, CDR2 SYDVKM. V lost 6 bases, J lost 4 bases, and 15 bases lay in between. The CDR3 DNA reads TGTGCCAGCAGCCCCCCGGACAGTTTTAATGAAAAACTGTTTTTT. Its translation: CASSPPDSFNEKLFF. Filled out from reference TRBV28 and TRBJ1-4, the complete variable domain reads DVKVTQSSRYLVKRTGEKVFLECVQDMDHENMFWYRQDPGLGLRLIYFSYDVKMKEKGDIPEGYSVSREKKERFSLILESASTNQTSMYLCASSPPDSFNEKLFFGSGTQLSVL.

This rearrangement joins TRBV28 to TRBJ1-1, with a weak D call TRBD1 (5 bases). Germline CDR1 and CDR2: MDHEN and SYDVKM. Trimming removed 8 bases from V and 7 bases from J, with 11 bases in between. The CDR3 is 11 amino acids. For the CDR3, the DNA is TGTGCCAGCCTGACAGCCTTTGAAGCTTTCTTT. Amino acid sequence: CASLTAFEAFF.

V usage is TRBV5-1 and J usage is TRBJ1-4; 7 nucleotides match TRBD1. Unmatched junction bases numbered 7, after V lost 3 bases and J lost 14 bases. Germline CDR1 SGHRS, CDR2 YFSETQ. This CDR3 is 12 amino acids long. CDR3 coding DNA: TGCGCCAGCAGCTCACAGGGGTTAGTTCTGTTTTTT. Its translation is CASSSQGLVLFF.

This rearrangement joins TRBV10-3 to TRBJ2-5; TRBD1 agrees at 9 bases. The V and J ends lost 8 bases and 0 bases, in that order; junction bases with no gene match: 4. The germline CDR1 and CDR2 sequences are ENHRY and SYGVKD. There are 14 residues in the CDR3. In nucleotides, the CDR3 is TGTGCCATCCGGACAGGGGAGGACCAAGAGACCCAGTACTTC. It encodes CAIRTGEDQETQYF.